This is a list of T cell receptor beta chains from one sample in a study of CD8+CD57+ T cells in acquired aplastic anemia. One entry per CDR3 protein results from TCRdb running MiXCR on the reads. The table shows 200,000 or so distinct CDR3 sequences, with about 60% occurring only once. Material for sequencing was sorted CD4+, CD8+, or CD8+CD57+ T cells (not recorded which) from PBMCs. The receptors derive from a human donor with aplastic anemia. Both conserved end residues are part of each CDR3. A D gene is named only where the DNA matches it firmly. Part of the rows lack a size; the others show once, few, many or a class for expanded clones.

D gene	clone size	V gene	J gene	CDR3 DNA	CDR3 protein
TRBD1	NA	TRBV12-3/TRBV12-4	TRBJ1-1	TGTGCCAGCAGTAGAGGGACAGGGGCCAACACTGAAGCTTTCTTT	CASSRGTGANTEAFF
NA	NA	TRBV25-1	TRBJ1-6	TGTGCCAGCAGTGAAGGGGGAGTTTCACCCCTCCACTTT	CASSEGGVSPLHF
NA	NA	TRBV11-2	TRBJ2-7	TGTGCCAGCAGCGGAGGGACCGTTTCCTACGAGCAGTACTTC	CASSGGTVSYEQYF
NA	few	TRBV5-1	TRBJ2-3	TGCGCCAGCAGCTTCGGGCCGGCAGGTCTAACCGATACGCAGTATTTT	CASSFGPAGLTDTQYF
TRBD1	NA	TRBV12-3/TRBV12-4	TRBJ2-2	TGTGCCAGCAGTCAAGACAGGGGGTCGAACACCGGGGAGCTGTTTTTT	CASSQDRGSNTGELFF
TRBD1	few	TRBV5-8	TRBJ1-5	TGTGCCAGCAGCTTCCCGGACAGGCTTGGTCAGCCCCAGCATTTT	CASSFPDRLGQPQHF
NA	NA	TRBV24-1	TRBJ2-7	TGTGCCACCAGTGATTACAGGTCCTACGAGCAGTACTTC	CATSDYRSYEQYF
NA	NA	TRBV11-2	TRBJ2-5	TGTGCCAGCAGCTTCGGTCGGATTCAGTACTTC	CASSFGRIQYF
TRBD1	NA	TRBV5-1	TRBJ1-1	TGCGCCAGCCGGGACAGGGGGCTCACTGAAGCTTTCTTT	CASRDRGLTEAFF
TRBD2	NA	TRBV18	TRBJ2-7	TGTGCCAGCTCACCCGGGGGGTTTAGCTCCTACGAGCAGTACTTC	CASSPGGFSSYEQYF
TRBD1	few	TRBV7-2	TRBJ2-7	TGTGCCAGCAGCTTAGGGACAGGGTACGAGCAGTACTTC	CASSLGTGYEQYF
NA	NA	TRBV24-1	TRBJ2-1	TGTGCCACCAGTGACGTCCTACCTCATACTTTAAATGAGCAGTTCTTC	CATSDVLPHTLNEQFF
TRBD1	NA	TRBV2	TRBJ1-6	TGTGCCAGCAGTGAGGGGGACAGGGGAAGCTCCTATAATTCACCCCTCCACTTT	CASSEGDRGSSYNSPLHF
NA	NA	TRBV14	TRBJ1-2	TGTGCCAGCAGCCAAGATTTCCGGGACTATGGCTACACCTTC	CASSQDFRDYGYTF
TRBD2	many	TRBV12-3/TRBV12-4	TRBJ2-2	TGTGCCAGCAGTTATGATTGGGCCGAGCGGGACGGGGAGCTGTTTTTT	CASSYDWAERDGELFF
TRBD2	NA	TRBV15	TRBJ2-3	TGTGCCACCAGCTCCCGACTAGCGGCGAGCACAGATACGCAGTATTTT	CATSSRLAASTDTQYF